The 14 T cell receptor beta chains in this list originate from one sample, sequenced in a study of neurological immune-mediated disorders. TCRdb used MiXCR to reprocess the 5' RACE reads, holding one entry per CDR3 protein. This table has more than 45,000 distinct CDR3 sequences, about 3.5% appearing once. Source material: PBMCs. All receptors come from a middle-aged man with multiple sclerosis.

This clonotype was seen repeatedly, ten times or more. The chain recombines TRBV20-1 with TRBJ1-2; weak D call: TRBD1 (5 bases). CDR1 is DFQATT and CDR2 is SNEGSKA in the germline V gene (reference sequence). CDR3 size: 14 residues. The ends were cut back, 2 bases at V and 4 bases at J, with 14 bases in the middle. The CDR3 is CSARREGPSYGYTF. The CDR3 region has the DNA TGCAGTGCTAGAAGGGAGGGACCAAGCTATGGCTACACCTTC.

In its sample, this clonotype was seen many times. The chain uses TRBV4-1 and TRBJ2-1; 11 bases are shared with TRBD2. The CDR3 sequence is 19 residues long. Trimming took 1 base from V and 5 from J; bases not matched to a gene: 13. Germline-derived CDR1 and CDR2 are MGHRA and YSYEKL. Here the CDR3 reads CASSQVMIAGGRGNNEQFF. The CDR3, as DNA: TGCGCCAGCAGCCAAGTCATGATAGCGGGGGGGCGGGGAAACAATGAGCAGTTCTTC.

Remarks on this clonotype: This may be a read error, as it is one base from a much larger clone. V and J are TRBV9 and TRBJ1-1, with D uncertain. CDR3 size: 11 residues. V was shortened by 7 bases and J by 6 bases, with 10 bases between the two germline ends. The germline V gene has CDR1 SGDLS and CDR2 YYNGEE. The CDR3 reads CASGKGSEAFF. DNA of the CDR3: TGTGCCAGCGGAAAGGGATCTGAAGCTTTCTTT.

This clonotype was observed at least ten times. This chain joins TRBV28 and TRBJ2-7; D remains unclear. The germline CDR1 and CDR2 sequences are MDHEN and SYDVKM. The CDR3 runs 11 residues. Trimming cost V 5 bases and J 7 bases, with 9 bases left between them. CDR3 nucleotide sequence: TGTGCCAGCAGTCTAACCTGGGAGCAGTACTTC. Amino acid sequence: CASSLTWEQYF.

The sample holds a few counts of this clonotype. The junction and the germline gene differ at one end; a read error may be behind it. This chain uses TRBV20-1 with TRBJ1-6; D uncertain. CDR3 size: 16 residues. The V gene's germline CDR1 is DFQATT and CDR2 SNEGSKA (reference sequence). The CDR3 DNA reads as TGCAGTGCTAGAGATCGAACTAACTCCTATAATTCACCCCTCAACTTT. Its translation is CSARDRTNSYNSPLNF.

There are many counts of this clonotype. This chain links TRBV20-1 with TRBJ1-6; the D is unclear. V lost 1 base and J 9 bases, leaving 7 bases between the germline ends. Per germline, CDR1 DFQATT and CDR2 SNEGSKA (reference sequence). The CDR3 has 12 residues. In DNA form, the CDR3 reads TGCAGTGCTAGAGGGGTGGGTTCACCCCTCCACTTT. Translation gives CSARGVGSPLHF.

The sample holds many counts of this clonotype. This sequence joins TRBV30 and TRBJ1-5; D is unclear. Germline assignment: CDR1 GTSNPN and CDR2 SVGIG (reference sequence). The CDR3 loop spans 13 amino acids. Trimming stripped 6 bases from V and 4 bases from J, with 13 bases between. CDR3 residues: CACSLGFNQPQHF. The CDR3 coding sequence is TGTGCCTGCAGTCTAGGGTTTAATCAGCCCCAGCATTTT.

This clonotype was counted many times. This sequence joins TRBV20-1 and TRBJ1-2; D gene unclear. Deletions cut 0 bases from V and 3 bases from J, with 14 bases between. Germline V gene sequence: CDR1 DFQATT, CDR2 SNEGSKA (reference sequence). The CDR3 runs to 15 residues. CDR3 in amino acids: CSARDIVGSDYGYTF. Written as DNA, the CDR3 is TGCAGTGCTAGAGATATTGTGGGGTCCGACTATGGCTACACCTTC.

This clonotype was counted many times. This rearrangement joins TRBV7-2 to TRBJ1-5; 8 positions match TRBD1. Germline trimming cut 3 bases from V and 3 bases from J; bases unmatched to any gene: 4. CDR3 length: 15 residues. The germline CDR1 and CDR2 sequences are SGHTA and FQGNSA. In nucleotides, the CDR3 is TGTGCCAGCAGCTTTCAGACAGGGGCCAATCAGCCCCAGCATTTT. As protein: CASSFQTGANQPQHF. The complete variable domain, with remaining parts taken from reference TRBV7-2 and TRBJ1-5, reads GAGVSQSPSNKVTEKGKDVELRCDPISGHTALYWYRQSLGQGLEFLIYFQGNSAPDKSGLPSDRFSAERTGGSVSTLTIQRTQQEDSAVYLCASSFQTGANQPQHFGDGTRLSIL.

This clonotype was counted ten times or more. The chain joins TRBV6-6 to TRBJ1-1, with TRBD1 identical over 10 bases. With 2 bases clipped from V and 8 bases from J, the junction kept 2 bases outside the gene matches. This CDR3 is built from 13 residues. The germline CDR1 and CDR2 sequences are MNHNY and SVGAGI (reference sequence). CDR3 sequence reads: CASSYRQGAEAFF. DNA for the CDR3: TGTGCCAGCAGTTACCGACAGGGGGCCGAAGCTTTCTTT.

This clonotype was picked up many times. The CDR3 here is CSVPSKALFTEAFF. CDR3 nucleotide sequence: TGCAGTGTTCCCTCGAAAGCCTTATTCACTGAAGCTTTCTTT. The chain uses TRBV20-1 and TRBJ1-1; D not resolved. The CDR3 length is 14 residues. Germline values: CDR1 DFQATT, CDR2 SNEGSKA (reference sequence). The V and J ends lost 7 bases and 4 bases respectively, with 19 bases between them.

This clonotype came up many times. The chain's CDR3 is CAISEPPEQFF. CDR3 DNA sequence: TGTGCCATCAGTGAGCCCCCAGAGCAGTTCTTC. V gene TRBV10-3 combines with J gene TRBJ2-1, with unresolved D. Trimming removed 2 bases at V and 10 bases at J, with 6 bases between. The germline V gene encodes CDR1 ENHRY and CDR2 SYGVKD. The CDR3 spans 11 residues.

The genes are TRBV7-9 and TRBJ2-7; 7 nucleotides match TRBD1. The V segment lost 5 bases and the J segment 3 bases; nucleotides outside the gene matches: 4. The CDR3 runs to 13 residues. The germline V gene has CDR1 SEHNR and CDR2 FQNEAQ (reference sequence). CDR3 sequence reads: CASSRRQGYEQYF. CDR3 nucleotides: TGTGCCAGCAGCCGTAGACAGGGCTACGAGCAGTACTTC. The full variable domain, with the rest looked up from reference TRBV7-9 and TRBJ2-7, is DTGVSQNPRHKITKRGQNVTFRCDPISEHNRLYWYRQTLGQGPEFLTYFQNEAQLEKSRLLSDRFSAERPKGSFSTLEIQRTEQGDSAMYLCASSRRQGYEQYFGPGTRLTVT.

This clonotype showed up many times. The gene calls are TRBV5-4 and TRBJ1-5, with 8 positions matching TRBD1. The length of the CDR3 is 14 residues. V shed 4 bases and J 5 bases; nucleotides not matched to a gene: 5. CDR1 SGHNT and CDR2 YYREEE come from the germline V gene (reference sequence). DNA for the CDR3: TGTGCCAGCAGCCTACAGGGGGTAGATCAGCCCCAGCATTTT. Translation gives CASSLQGVDQPQHF.